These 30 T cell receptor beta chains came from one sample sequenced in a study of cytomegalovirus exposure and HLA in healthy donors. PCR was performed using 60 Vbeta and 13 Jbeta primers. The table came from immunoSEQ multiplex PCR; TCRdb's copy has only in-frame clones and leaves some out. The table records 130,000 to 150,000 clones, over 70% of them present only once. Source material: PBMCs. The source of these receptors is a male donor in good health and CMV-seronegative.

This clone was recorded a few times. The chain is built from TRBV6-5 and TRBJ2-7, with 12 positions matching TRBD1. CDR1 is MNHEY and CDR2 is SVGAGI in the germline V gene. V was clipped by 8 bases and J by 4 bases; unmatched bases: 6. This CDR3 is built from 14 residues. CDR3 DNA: TGTGCCAGCGGCGGGACAGGGGGCCCGTACGAGCAGTACTTC. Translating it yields CASGGTGGPYEQYF.

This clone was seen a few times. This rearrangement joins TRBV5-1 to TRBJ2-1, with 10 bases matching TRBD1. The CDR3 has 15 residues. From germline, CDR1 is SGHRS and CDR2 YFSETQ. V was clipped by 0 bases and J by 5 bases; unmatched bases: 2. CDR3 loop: CASSLGGTGDNEQFF. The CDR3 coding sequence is TGCGCCAGCAGCTTGGGGGGGACAGGGGACAATGAGCAGTTCTTC.

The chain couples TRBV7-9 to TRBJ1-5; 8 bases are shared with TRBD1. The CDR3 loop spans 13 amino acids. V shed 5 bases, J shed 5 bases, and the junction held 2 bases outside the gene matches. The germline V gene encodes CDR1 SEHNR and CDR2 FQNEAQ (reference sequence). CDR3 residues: CASSPQGDQPQHF. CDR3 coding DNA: TGTGCCAGCAGCCCACAGGGGGATCAGCCCCAGCATTTT.

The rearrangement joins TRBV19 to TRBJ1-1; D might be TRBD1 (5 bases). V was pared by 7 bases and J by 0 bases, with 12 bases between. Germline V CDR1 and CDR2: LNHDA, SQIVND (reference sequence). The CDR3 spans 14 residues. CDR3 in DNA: TGTGCCAGTACCAGGGTCTGGATGAACACTGAAGCTTTCTTT. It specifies CASTRVWMNTEAFF.

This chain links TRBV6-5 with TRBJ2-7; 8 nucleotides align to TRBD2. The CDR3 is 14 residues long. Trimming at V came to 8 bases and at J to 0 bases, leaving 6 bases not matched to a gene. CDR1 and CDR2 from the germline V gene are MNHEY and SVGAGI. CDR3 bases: TGTGCCAGCTCTGGTAGCGGGACCTCCTACGAGCAGTACTTC. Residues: CASSGSGTSYEQYF.

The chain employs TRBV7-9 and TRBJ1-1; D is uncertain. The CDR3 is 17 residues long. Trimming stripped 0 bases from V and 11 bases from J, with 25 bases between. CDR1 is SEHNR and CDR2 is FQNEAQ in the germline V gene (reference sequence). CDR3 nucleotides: TGTGCCAGCAGCTTAGCTGAGGGTTTTGGGCTTACACCCCCGGCTTTCTTT. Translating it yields CASSLAEGFGLTPPAFF.

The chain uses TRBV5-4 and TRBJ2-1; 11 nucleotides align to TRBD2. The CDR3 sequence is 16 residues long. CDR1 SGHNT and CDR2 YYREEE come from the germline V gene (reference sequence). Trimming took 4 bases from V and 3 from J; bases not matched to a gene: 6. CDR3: CASSPGTSGYYNEQFF. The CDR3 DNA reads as TGTGCCAGCAGCCCGGGGACTAGCGGATACTACAATGAGCAGTTCTTC.

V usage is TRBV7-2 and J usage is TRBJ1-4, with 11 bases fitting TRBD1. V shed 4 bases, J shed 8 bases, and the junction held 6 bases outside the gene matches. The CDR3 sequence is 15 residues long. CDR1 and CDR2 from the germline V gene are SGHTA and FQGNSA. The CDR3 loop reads CASSSRTGGLEKLFF. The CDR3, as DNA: TGTGCCAGCAGCTCGAGGACAGGGGGCTTAGAAAAACTGTTTTTT.

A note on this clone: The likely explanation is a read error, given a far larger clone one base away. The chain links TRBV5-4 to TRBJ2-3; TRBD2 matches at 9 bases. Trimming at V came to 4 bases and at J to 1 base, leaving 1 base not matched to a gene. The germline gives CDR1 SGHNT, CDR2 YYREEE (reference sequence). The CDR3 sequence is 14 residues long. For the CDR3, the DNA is TGTGCCAGCAGCGAGCGGGGGGGCACAGATACGCAGTATTTT. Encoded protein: CASSERGGTDTQYF.

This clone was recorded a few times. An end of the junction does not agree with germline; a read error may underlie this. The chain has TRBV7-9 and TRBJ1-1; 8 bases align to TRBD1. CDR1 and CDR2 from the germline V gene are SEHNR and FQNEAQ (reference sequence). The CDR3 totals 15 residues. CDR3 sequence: CSSSLATGGVTEAFF. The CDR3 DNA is TGTTCCAGCAGCTTGGCCACAGGGGGAGTAACTGAAGCTTTCTTT.

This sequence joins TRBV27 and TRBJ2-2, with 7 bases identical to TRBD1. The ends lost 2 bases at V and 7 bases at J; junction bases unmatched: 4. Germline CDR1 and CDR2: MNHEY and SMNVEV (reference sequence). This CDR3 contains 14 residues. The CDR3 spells CASSLRQGIGELFF. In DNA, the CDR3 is TGTGCCAGCAGTTTACGACAGGGTATCGGGGAGCTGTTTTTT.

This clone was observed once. The CDR3 here is CASSEGPWGGKAYEQYF. DNA of the CDR3: TGTGCCAGCAGTGAAGGGCCATGGGGCGGGAAGGCTTACGAGCAGTACTTC. The chain couples TRBV2 to TRBJ2-7; possibly TRBD2 for D (6 bases). Trimming took 1 base from V and 4 from J, leaving 20 bases between them. CDR1 is SNHLY, CDR2 FYNNEI, per germline. CDR3 length: 17 amino acids.

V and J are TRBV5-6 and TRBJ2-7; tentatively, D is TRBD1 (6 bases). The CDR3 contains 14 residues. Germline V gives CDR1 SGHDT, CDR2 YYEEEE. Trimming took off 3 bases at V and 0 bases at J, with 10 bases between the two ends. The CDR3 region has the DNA TGTGCCAGCAGCTGGACAGCGAGCTCCTACGAGCAGTACTTC. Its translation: CASSWTASSYEQYF. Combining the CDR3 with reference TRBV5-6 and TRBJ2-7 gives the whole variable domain DAGVTQSPTHLIKTRGQQVTLRCSPKSGHDTVSWYQQALGQGPQFIFQYYEEEERQRGNFPDRFSGHQFPNYSSELNVNALLLGDSALYLCASSWTASSYEQYFGPGTRLTVT.

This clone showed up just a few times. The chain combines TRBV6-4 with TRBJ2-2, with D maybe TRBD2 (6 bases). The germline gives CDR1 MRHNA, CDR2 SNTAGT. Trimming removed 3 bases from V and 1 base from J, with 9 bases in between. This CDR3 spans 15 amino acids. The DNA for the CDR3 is TGTGCCAGCAGTGAGGGTAGCGGGAACACCGGGGAGCTGTTTTTT. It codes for CASSEGSGNTGELFF.

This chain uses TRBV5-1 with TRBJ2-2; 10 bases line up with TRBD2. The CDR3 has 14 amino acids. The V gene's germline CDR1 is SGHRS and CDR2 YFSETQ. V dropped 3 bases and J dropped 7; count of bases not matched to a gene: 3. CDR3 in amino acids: CASSSSGSIGELFF. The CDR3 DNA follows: TGCGCCAGCAGCTCTAGCGGGAGCATCGGGGAGCTGTTTTTT.

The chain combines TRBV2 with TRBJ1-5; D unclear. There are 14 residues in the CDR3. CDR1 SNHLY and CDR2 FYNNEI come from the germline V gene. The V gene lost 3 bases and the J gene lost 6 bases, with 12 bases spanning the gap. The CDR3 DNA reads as TGTGCCAGCAGTGATGAAACAGCTTCTCAGCCCCAGCATTTT. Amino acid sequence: CASSDETASQPQHF.

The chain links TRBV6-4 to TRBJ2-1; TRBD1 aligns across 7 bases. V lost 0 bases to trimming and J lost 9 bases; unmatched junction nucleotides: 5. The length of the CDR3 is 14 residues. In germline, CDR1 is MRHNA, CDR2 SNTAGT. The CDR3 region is CASSDSIGGSEQFF. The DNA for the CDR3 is TGTGCCAGCAGTGACTCGATAGGGGGCAGTGAGCAGTTCTTC.

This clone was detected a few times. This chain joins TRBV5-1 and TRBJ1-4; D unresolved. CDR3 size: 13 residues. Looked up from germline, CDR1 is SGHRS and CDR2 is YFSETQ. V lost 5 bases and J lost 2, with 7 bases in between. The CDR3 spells CASSMRTNEKLFF. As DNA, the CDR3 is TGCGCCAGCAGTATGAGGACTAATGAAAAACTGTTTTTT.

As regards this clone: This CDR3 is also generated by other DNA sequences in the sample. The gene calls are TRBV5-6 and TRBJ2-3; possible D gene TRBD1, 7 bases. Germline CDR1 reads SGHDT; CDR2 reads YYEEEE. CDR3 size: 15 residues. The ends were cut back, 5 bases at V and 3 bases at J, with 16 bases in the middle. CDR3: CASSPLAGGTDTQYF. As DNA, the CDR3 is TGTGCCAGCAGTCCACTAGCAGGGGGTACAGATACGCAGTATTTT.

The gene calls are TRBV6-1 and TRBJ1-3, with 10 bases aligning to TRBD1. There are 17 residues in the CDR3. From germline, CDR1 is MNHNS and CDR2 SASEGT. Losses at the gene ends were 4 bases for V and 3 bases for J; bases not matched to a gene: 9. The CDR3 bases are TGTGCCAGCAGTGGGAGACAGGGGGCGCCTTATGGAAACACCATATATTTT. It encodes CASSGRQGAPYGNTIYF.

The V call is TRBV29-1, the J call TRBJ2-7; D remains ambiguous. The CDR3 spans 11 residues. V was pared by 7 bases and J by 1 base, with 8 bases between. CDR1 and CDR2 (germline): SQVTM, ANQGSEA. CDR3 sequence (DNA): TGCAGCGCTGGTAGTTCCTACGAGCAGTACTTC. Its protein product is CSAGSSYEQYF.

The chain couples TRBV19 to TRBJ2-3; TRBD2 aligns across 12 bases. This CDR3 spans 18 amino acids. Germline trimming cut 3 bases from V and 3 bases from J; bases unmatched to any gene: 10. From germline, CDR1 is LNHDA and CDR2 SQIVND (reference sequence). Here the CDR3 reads CASSIWLAGGRGTDTQYF. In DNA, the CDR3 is TGTGCCAGTAGTATCTGGCTAGCGGGGGGGCGTGGTACAGATACGCAGTATTTT.

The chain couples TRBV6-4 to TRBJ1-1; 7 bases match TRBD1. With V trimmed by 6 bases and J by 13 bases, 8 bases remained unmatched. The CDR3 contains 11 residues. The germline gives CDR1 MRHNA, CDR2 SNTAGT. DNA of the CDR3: TGTGCCAGCAGGAAACAGGGGTTGGTTTTCTTT. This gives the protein CASRKQGLVFF.

The CDR3 DNA reads TGTGCCAGCAGCCTAGAAGCTGGGGCCAACTATGGCTACACCTTC. As protein: CASSLEAGANYGYTF. V and J are TRBV7-6 and TRBJ1-2; maybe TRBD1 (5 bases). V gave up 5 bases and J gave up 2 bases, with 15 bases separating them. Germline lookup yields CDR1 SGHVS and CDR2 FNYEAQ. The CDR3 length is 15 residues.

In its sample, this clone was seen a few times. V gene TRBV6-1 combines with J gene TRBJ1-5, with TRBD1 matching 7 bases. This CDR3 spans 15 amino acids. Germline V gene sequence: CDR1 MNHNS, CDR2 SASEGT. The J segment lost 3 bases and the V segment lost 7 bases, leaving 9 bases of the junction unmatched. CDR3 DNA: TGTGCCAGCAACCCCACAGGGGAGAACAATCAGCCCCAGCATTTT. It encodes CASNPTGENNQPQHF.

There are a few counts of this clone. In nucleotides, the CDR3 is TGTGCAAGTCGCTTACTGTTGGCGGGAGGCACAGATACGCAGTATTTT. Translating it yields CASRLLLAGGTDTQYF. The chain employs TRBV12-2 and TRBJ2-3; TRBD2, the table's D call, was not compared with the DNA. TRBV12-2 is designated a pseudogene. The CDR3 extends over 16 amino acids.

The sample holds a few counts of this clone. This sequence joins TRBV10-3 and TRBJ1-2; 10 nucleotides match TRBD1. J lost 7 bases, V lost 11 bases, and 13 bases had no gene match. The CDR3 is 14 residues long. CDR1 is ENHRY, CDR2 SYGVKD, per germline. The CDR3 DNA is TGTGCCTCCCAAGGGACAGGGGAACTTGGTGGCTACACCTTC. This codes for CASQGTGELGGYTF.

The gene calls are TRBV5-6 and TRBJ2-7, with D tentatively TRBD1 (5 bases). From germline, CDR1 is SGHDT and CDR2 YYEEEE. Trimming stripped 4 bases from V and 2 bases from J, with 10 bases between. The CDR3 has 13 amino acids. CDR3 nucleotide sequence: TGTGCCAGCAGCCCCCAGGGAACCTACGAGCAGTACTTC. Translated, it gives CASSPQGTYEQYF.

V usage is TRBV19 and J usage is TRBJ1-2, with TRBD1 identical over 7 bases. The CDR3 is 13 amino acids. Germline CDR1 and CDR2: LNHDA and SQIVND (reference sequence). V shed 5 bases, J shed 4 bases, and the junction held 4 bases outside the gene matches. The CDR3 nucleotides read TGTGCCAGTAGTCTTAGGGGGCCCTATGGCTACACCTTC. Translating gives CASSLRGPYGYTF.

CDR3 nucleotides: TGTGCCAGCAGCTGGGACAGGGGGAACACCGGGGAGCTGTTTTTT. Translating gives CASSWDRGNTGELFF. The chain employs TRBV5-8 and TRBJ2-2, with 10 bases matching TRBD1. Germline lookup yields CDR1 SGHTS and CDR2 YDEGEE. This CDR3 comprises 15 residues. J lost 1 base, V lost 3 bases, and 0 bases had no gene match.